This T cell receptor beta chain was identified in a study of beta chain features in type 1 diabetes. This clone was picked up a small number of times. The sequenced template was cDNA made from the entire isolated RNA. The protocol was immunoSEQ multiplex PCR, while the TCRdb copy is restricted to in-frame clones and leaves out a portion. The repertoire consists of some 300,000 clones, with about 7.8% occurring once and the leading ten covering more than 0.9%. Germline values: CDR1 SGDLS, CDR2 YYNGEE. The V and J ends lost 5 bases and 5 bases respectively, with 13 bases between them. The CDR3 length is 14 residues.

V is TRBV9 and J is TRBJ2-2; tentatively, D is TRBD1 or TRBD2 (5 bases each). Source material: central memory CD4+ T cells from blood. The TCR was taken from a young woman in good health. The CDR3 protein is CASRGEGQTGELFF. The CDR3 region has the DNA TGTGCCAGCAGGGGAGAGGGGCAAACCGGGGAGCTGTTTTTT. The entire variable domain, with the rest obtained from reference TRBV9 and TRBJ2-2, is as follows: DSGVTQTPKHLITATGQRVTLRCSPRSGDLSVYWYQQSLDQGLQFLIQYYNGEERAKGNILERFSAQQFPDLHSELNLSSLELGDSALYFCASRGEGQTGELFFGEGSRLTVL.